This TCR beta chain was captured in a study of patients and donors after allogeneic stem cell transplantation. TCRdb processed the RT-PCR reads anew with MiXCR; each CDR3 protein has one entry. Of about 400,000 distinct CDR3 sequences detected, about a sixth appear once; the ten largest clones hold about 7%. The ends were cut back, 8 bases at V and 0 bases at J, with 16 bases in the middle. CDR3 length equals 15 residues. Germline loops: CDR1 MNHEY, CDR2 SMNVEV (reference sequence). This clonotype was detected only a few times. The sample comprised blood, either unsorted or a sorted T cell fraction (not recorded which). The receptor was derived from a human donor who was either an allogeneic HSCT recipient or a stem cell or donor lymphocyte infusion donor (not recorded which). It is not recorded whose cells these are; they may come from a transplant donor. This chain joins TRBV27 and TRBJ2-5, with D possibly being TRBD2 (6 bases). DNA of the CDR3: TGTGCCAGCGGACCGGGGGTGACCTACCAAGAGACCCAGTACTTC. Protein: CASGPGVTYQETQYF.